Below are 29 T cell receptor beta chains sequenced from a single sample in a study of blood T cell repertoires in COVID-19. Generated by immunoSEQ multiplex PCR, the TCRdb table keeps only in-frame clones and is missing some. This sample carries roughly 160,000 clones, around four fifths of them seen once, and the ten largest clones take approximately 8.2%. The sequenced sample was peripheral blood. All receptors derive from a woman older than 75 with COVID-19, enrolled during active disease.

DNA for the CDR3: TGTGCCAGCAGCCGCGTGGGAGGTATCCGTGGCTACACCTTC. Translated, it gives CASSRVGGIRGYTF. The V call is TRBV6-5, the J call TRBJ1-2; D gene unclear. This CDR3 has 14 residues. V gave up 6 bases and J gave up 7 bases, with 18 bases separating them. The germline gives CDR1 MNHEY, CDR2 SVGAGI.

As DNA, the CDR3 is TGTGCCAGCAGCTTAGCGGGAGGGAGCTCCTACGAGCAGTACTTC. Translation: CASSLAGGSSYEQYF. The rearrangement uses TRBV7-8 and TRBJ2-7; 7 positions match TRBD2. Trimming took 0 bases from V and 0 from J; bases not matched to a gene: 2. The germline V gene has CDR1 SGHVS and CDR2 FQNEAQ. This CDR3 comprises 15 residues.

The J gene is TRBJ2-3, the V gene TRBV24-1; 9 bases are a match to TRBD2. The CDR3 length is 16 residues. V shed 4 bases, J shed 3 bases, and the junction held 7 bases outside the gene matches. Germline CDR1 reads KGHDR; CDR2 reads SFDVKD. The DNA for the CDR3 is TGTGCCACCAGTGAATTGTCTAGCGGGATAACAGATACGCAGTATTTT. It encodes CATSELSSGITDTQYF.

V and J are TRBV11-3 and TRBJ1-6, with a possible D match to TRBD1 (5 bases). The germline V gene encodes CDR1 SGHNT and CDR2 YENEEA. The CDR3 has 16 amino acids. V was shortened by 2 bases and J by 5 bases, with 13 bases between the two germline ends. CDR3 in amino acids: CASSLLGELDNSPLHF. CDR3 DNA: TGTGCCAGCAGCTTATTAGGGGAATTAGATAATTCACCCCTCCACTTT.

CDR3 sequence: CASSRDRAQETQYF. The CDR3 DNA sequence: TGTGCCAGCTCACGGGACAGGGCGCAAGAGACCCAGTACTTC. J is TRBJ2-5 and V is TRBV18; TRBD1 matches at 9 bases. V was pared by 4 bases and J by 2 bases, with 2 bases of the junction left unmatched. CDR1 is KGHSH and CDR2 is LQKENI in the germline V gene. The CDR3 runs 14 residues. The variable domain in full, with the rest retrieved from reference TRBV18 and TRBJ2-5, is NAGVMQNPRHLVRRRGQEARLRCSPMKGHSHVYWYRQLPEEGLKFMVYLQKENIIDESGMPKERFSAEFPKEGPSILRIQQVVRGDSAAYFCASSRDRAQETQYFGPGTRLLVL.

This rearrangement joins TRBV10-3 to TRBJ2-5, with TRBD2 as a possible D gene (6 bases). V lost 8 bases to trimming and J lost 4 bases, with 14 bases between them. Germline loops: CDR1 ENHRY, CDR2 SYGVKD. The length of the CDR3 is 13 residues. The CDR3 nucleotides read TGTGCCATCGGCGGGGCACCGAGAGAGACCCAGTACTTC. The encoded protein is CAIGGAPRETQYF.

The chain carries TRBV5-1 and TRBJ2-2, with TRBD2 matching over 9 bases. V shed 1 base and J 6 bases; nucleotides not matched to a gene: 4. Germline CDR1 SGHRS, CDR2 YFSETQ. This CDR3 region has 15 residues. This CDR3 reads CASSLISGSAGELFF. CDR3 DNA sequence: TGCGCCAGCAGCTTGATTAGCGGGAGCGCCGGGGAGCTGTTTTTT. Full variable domain (outside the CDR3, taken from reference TRBV5-1 and TRBJ2-2): KAGVTQTPRYLIKTRGQQVTLSCSPISGHRSVSWYQQTPGQGLQFLFEYFSETQRNKGNFPGRFSGRQFSNSRSEMNVSTLELGDSALYLCASSLISGSAGELFFGEGSRLTVL.

CDR3 sequence (DNA): TGTGCCAGCAGCATACCCCCGCAGTTGTACACCTTC. Translating it yields CASSIPPQLYTF. The chain is built from TRBV5-8 and TRBJ1-2; no clear D gene. The V gene lost 4 bases and the J gene lost 11 bases, with 15 bases spanning the gap. Germline assignment: CDR1 SGHTS and CDR2 YDEGEE. This CDR3 spans 12 amino acids.

The genes are TRBV27 and TRBJ1-1; D is perhaps TRBD1 (5 bases). Germline CDR1 and CDR2: MNHEY and SMNVEV (reference sequence). The V end lost 2 bases, the J end lost 4 bases, and 11 bases lay between the germline ends. CDR3 size: 14 residues. The CDR3 loop reads CASSLQGWSTEAFF. In DNA, the CDR3 is TGTGCCAGCAGTTTACAGGGATGGAGCACTGAAGCTTTCTTT.

This sequence joins TRBV9 and TRBJ2-5; D is possibly TRBD2 (6 bases). The V gene lost 0 bases and the J gene lost 0 bases, with 12 bases spanning the gap. The CDR3 has 16 amino acids. CDR1 and CDR2 from the germline V gene are SGDLS and YYNGEE. The CDR3 nucleotides are TGTGCCAGCAGCGTAGGGGTAGCGGTAAACCAAGAGACCCAGTACTTC. As protein: CASSVGVAVNQETQYF.

The chain uses TRBV6-5 and TRBJ2-7, with 7 bases identical to TRBD1. CDR1 is MNHEY, CDR2 SVGAGI, per germline. V lost 7 bases and J lost 0; bases outside the gene matches: 6. The CDR3 has 14 amino acids. In DNA, the CDR3 is TGTGCCAGCACCCAGGACAGGAACTCCTACGAGCAGTACTTC. This codes for CASTQDRNSYEQYF.

This clone was observed a single time. The chain uses TRBV19 and TRBJ2-2; TRBD1 aligns across 9 bases. The CDR3 has 16 amino acids. Per the germline V gene, CDR1 is LNHDA and CDR2 is SQIVND (reference sequence). V lost 3 bases, J lost 6 bases, and 8 bases stayed unmatched. CDR3 in DNA: TGTGCCAGTAGTATCTCGGGACAGGGCGTATCCGGGGAGCTGTTTTTT. Amino acid sequence: CASSISGQGVSGELFF.

The rearrangement links TRBV19 to TRBJ2-4; 9 nucleotides match TRBD2. CDR1 LNHDA and CDR2 SQIVND come from the germline V gene (reference sequence). The trim removed 4 bases at V and 8 bases at J, leaving 9 bases unmatched. CDR3 length equals 15 residues. The CDR3 DNA is TGTGCCAGTAGTACGATAGCGGGAGTCAGGGACATTCAGTACTTC. Translation: CASSTIAGVRDIQYF.

The V gene is TRBV7-2, the J gene TRBJ1-4; 7 nucleotides match TRBD1. V lost 8 bases, J lost 5 bases, and 5 bases stayed unmatched. CDR1 is SGHTA and CDR2 is FQGNSA in the germline V gene. CDR3 size: 13 residues. The CDR3 loop is CASGTAMNEKLFF. The CDR3 bases are TGTGCCAGCGGGACAGCGATGAATGAAAAACTGTTTTTT. Based on the CDR3 plus reference TRBV7-2 and TRBJ1-4, the full variable domain is GAGVSQSPSNKVTEKGKDVELRCDPISGHTALYWYRQSLGQGLEFLIYFQGNSAPDKSGLPSDRFSAERTGGSVSTLTIQRTQQEDSAVYLCASGTAMNEKLFFGSGTQLSVL.

This chain uses TRBV6-1 with TRBJ1-5, with D uncertain. This CDR3 spans 14 amino acids. The germline V gene encodes CDR1 MNHNS and CDR2 SASEGT. Trimming stripped 1 base from V and 3 bases from J, with 7 bases between. The CDR3 region has the DNA TGTGCCAGCAGTGAAGGGCCGAACAATCAGCCCCAGCATTTT. Translating gives CASSEGPNNQPQHF.

This chain links TRBV7-9 with TRBJ2-1; 11 bases line up with TRBD2. The CDR3 covers 15 residues. V lost 5 bases, J lost 4 bases, and 4 bases stayed unmatched. CDR1 and CDR2 from the germline V gene are SEHNR and FQNEAQ (reference sequence). The CDR3 sequence: CASSVTSGSYNEQFF. CDR3 DNA sequence: TGTGCCAGCAGCGTAACTAGCGGGAGTTACAATGAGCAGTTCTTC. Together with reference TRBV7-9 and TRBJ2-1, the CDR3 gives the full variable domain: DTGVSQNPRHKITKRGQNVTFRCDPISEHNRLYWYRQTLGQGPEFLTYFQNEAQLEKSRLLSDRFSAERPKGSFSTLEIQRTEQGDSAMYLCASSVTSGSYNEQFFGPGTRLTVL.

The chain couples TRBV29-1 to TRBJ1-3, with D unclear. Germline CDR1 SQVTM, CDR2 ANQGSEA. The V gene lost 7 bases and the J gene lost 0 bases, with 10 bases spanning the gap. CDR3 size: 13 residues. CDR3 sequence reads: CSAFSGSGNTIYF. CDR3 coding DNA: TGCAGCGCCTTTTCGGGCTCTGGAAACACCATATATTTT.

This chain links TRBV29-1 with TRBJ2-7, with TRBD2 matching 13 bases. With V trimmed by 7 bases and J by 5 bases, 8 bases remained unmatched. CDR3 length equals 14 residues. Per the germline V gene, CDR1 is SQVTM and CDR2 is ANQGSEA. CDR3 protein: CSAVRTSGSHEQYF. The CDR3 DNA reads TGCAGCGCAGTGAGGACTAGCGGGAGCCACGAGCAGTACTTC.

V and J are TRBV19 and TRBJ1-4; D uncertain. The ends were cut back, 4 bases at V and 0 bases at J, with 12 bases in the middle. Germline V lookup: CDR1 LNHDA, CDR2 SQIVND (reference sequence). This CDR3 spans 16 amino acids. CDR3 region: CASSTRTVATNEKLFF. CDR3 coding DNA: TGTGCCAGTAGTACGCGGACTGTTGCAACTAATGAAAAACTGTTTTTT.

This chain connects TRBV19 to TRBJ2-7; 7 bases map to TRBD2. CDR3 length: 15 amino acids. The germline gives CDR1 LNHDA, CDR2 SQIVND (reference sequence). J was trimmed by 5 bases and V by 5 bases; bases with no gene match: 12. CDR3 protein: CASSPQAGLGHEQYF. Here the CDR3 DNA reads TGTGCCAGTAGTCCCCAAGCGGGATTGGGTCACGAGCAGTACTTC.

The genes are TRBV29-1 and TRBJ2-2, with D perhaps TRBD2 (6 bases). The CDR3 has 13 amino acids. Looked up from germline, CDR1 is SQVTM and CDR2 is ANQGSEA. The V and J ends lost 7 bases and 3 bases respectively, with 12 bases between them. The CDR3 DNA reads TGCAGCGCCGGGGGAGTGTACACCGGGGAGCTGTTTTTT. It yields the protein CSAGGVYTGELFF.

This clone was counted a few times. This chain joins TRBV19 and TRBJ2-3, with 10 bases matching TRBD2. From germline, CDR1 is LNHDA and CDR2 SQIVND (reference sequence). This CDR3 comprises 14 residues. V was pared by 4 bases and J by 7 bases, with 5 bases of the junction left unmatched. The CDR3 region has the DNA TGTGCCAGTAGTAACAGCGGGGGGGATCATACGCAGTATTTT. It codes for CASSNSGGDHTQYF.

The rearrangement links TRBV27 to TRBJ2-5, with D possibly TRBD2 on 5 matching bases. V lost 5 bases to trimming and J lost 2 bases, with 15 bases between them. The CDR3 loop spans 15 amino acids. Germline values: CDR1 MNHEY, CDR2 SMNVEV (reference sequence). As DNA, the CDR3 is TGTGCCAGCAGTCTCGGCCCGGGGTATCAAGAGACCCAGTACTTC. It yields the protein CASSLGPGYQETQYF.

The CDR3 loop reads CASRRGLGLFF. The DNA of the CDR3 is TGTGCCAGCCGACGGGGTTTAGGGCTGTTTTTT. The J gene is TRBJ1-4, the V gene TRBV19; D is unresolved. The CDR3 is 11 amino acids. Trimming cost V 9 bases and J 14 bases, with 16 bases left between them. Germline V CDR1 and CDR2: LNHDA, SQIVND (reference sequence).

J is TRBJ1-2 and V is TRBV21-1; the table assigns TRBD1, which was not confirmed against the DNA. TRBV21-1 is an annotated pseudogene. The CDR3 sequence is 19 residues long. CDR3 loop: CASSKRDKDVWFSNYGYTF. CDR3 in DNA: TGTGCCAGCAGCAAGAGGGACAAAGATGTGTGGTTCAGTAACTATGGCTACACCTTC.

This clone was seen only a few times. This chain uses TRBV6-5 with TRBJ1-2, with unresolved D. The CDR3 sequence is 12 residues long. CDR1 MNHEY and CDR2 SVGAGI come from the germline V gene. The V and J ends lost 6 bases and 10 bases respectively, with 15 bases between them. For the CDR3, the DNA is TGTGCCAGCAGAGCCTCGGGAGCCCTCTACACCTTC. It encodes CASRASGALYTF.

This chain uses TRBV12-3 or TRBV12-4 with TRBJ1-2, with TRBD1 identical over 9 bases. V shed 6 bases and J 8 bases; nucleotides not matched to a gene: 7. This CDR3 contains 13 residues. This CDR3 is CASRRDREWGYTF. The CDR3 coding sequence is TGTGCCAGCAGACGGGACAGGGAATGGGGCTACACCTTC.

The genes are TRBV11-2 and TRBJ1-3; D remains unclear. Germline CDR1 reads SGHAT; CDR2 reads FQNNGV. The CDR3 runs to 14 residues. Trimming cost V 2 bases and J 0 bases, with 5 bases left between them. CDR3 bases: TGTGCCAGCAGCTTATCCAGCTCTGGAAACACCATATATTTT. Its protein is CASSLSSSGNTIYF.

The J gene is TRBJ2-5, the V gene TRBV15; TRBD2 matches at 11 bases. Germline V CDR1 and CDR2: LNHNV, YYDKDF (reference sequence). Trimming removed 4 bases from V and 1 base from J; junction bases left unmatched: 2. This CDR3 region has 15 residues. CDR3 amino acids: CATSTGTSGQETQYF. CDR3 nucleotides: TGTGCCACCAGCACCGGGACTAGCGGCCAAGAGACCCAGTACTTC.